The clone carrying this TCR beta chain was recorded many times. Its antigen remains unidentified. The record originates from a study of early T cells in non-severe SARS-CoV-2 infection. About the study: Whole-blood bulk RNA, unsorted, was sequenced, and chains were unpaired. Study-level results: Anti-spike CD8 responses were favored by VDJdb matching, which missed private and CD4 specificities.

The CDR3 is 14 amino acids. Trimming stripped 4 bases from V and 0 bases from J, with 7 bases between. Germline values: CDR1 SGHAT, CDR2 FQNNGV. Individual cDNA molecules received unique molecular identifiers during library preparation. TCRdb fed the 5' RACE reads into MiXCR, producing one record per CDR3 protein. The sample includes 30,000 to 40,000 distinct CDR3 sequences, around 5.7% of them seen just once. The TCR comes from an adult who was a healthcare worker with PCR-confirmed SARS-CoV-2 infection or an uninfected control (not recorded which). The chain recombines TRBV11-2 with TRBJ2-4, with D uncertain. Source material: whole blood. The CDR3, as DNA: TGTGCCAGCAGCTCCCGTCTAGCCAAAAACATTCAGTACTTC. This sequence encodes CASSSRLAKNIQYF.